A single sample is the source of the 14 T cell receptor beta chains below, sequenced in a study of response to subunit inactivated influenza vaccine. TCRdb called the RT-PCR reads again in MiXCR, with one record for every CDR3 protein. The table has roughly 700,000 distinct CDR3 sequences, roughly 13% seen once. The sample consisted of PBMCs from blood, taken roughly 2 weeks before vaccination. These receptors came from a man aged 45-65 years who received an inactivated influenza vaccine.

V and J are TRBV7-3 and TRBJ2-2; TRBD1 aligns across 9 bases. Germline values: CDR1 SGHTA, CDR2 FQGTGA. With 5 bases clipped from V and 5 bases from J, the junction kept 9 bases outside the gene matches. The CDR3 is 16 amino acids. The CDR3 here is CASSQNRDRATGELFF. The CDR3 nucleotides read TGTGCCAGCAGCCAAAACCGGGACAGGGCAACCGGGGAGCTGTTTTTT.

The rearrangement joins TRBV4-3 to TRBJ2-3, with D unresolved. This CDR3 has 15 residues. Germline CDR1 and CDR2: LGHNA and YSLEER. V was pared by 2 bases and J by 0 bases, with 9 bases between. The CDR3 sequence: CASSQNLQSTDTQYF. In DNA form, the CDR3 reads TGCGCCAGCAGCCAAAACCTGCAGAGCACAGATACGCAGTATTTT.

V is TRBV7-2 and J is TRBJ2-5; D remains ambiguous. The CDR3 has 12 amino acids. CDR1 and CDR2 from the germline V gene are SGHTA and FQGNSA. The V gene lost 1 base and the J gene lost 9 bases, with 9 bases spanning the gap. DNA for the CDR3: TGTGCCAGCAGCTTAGGGACGTTGGCCCAGTACTTC. Encoded protein: CASSLGTLAQYF.

J is TRBJ1-1 and V is TRBV4-3; D is unresolved. V was shortened by 1 base and J by 2 bases, with 8 bases between the two germline ends. The CDR3 sequence is 14 residues long. Germline values: CDR1 LGHNA, CDR2 YSLEER. In DNA form, the CDR3 reads TGCGCCAGCAGCCAAGGGCAGGATAACACTGAAGCTTTCTTT. It yields the protein CASSQGQDNTEAFF.

A few counts support this clonotype. This chain connects TRBV4-3 to TRBJ1-4; D not resolved. Germline values: CDR1 LGHNA, CDR2 YSLEER. The V end lost 0 bases, the J end lost 4 bases, and 12 bases lay between the germline ends. CDR3 length: 16 amino acids. For the CDR3, the DNA is TGCGCCAGCAGCCAAGAATTTGGCCTCTATAATGAAAAACTGTTTTTT. Translating it yields CASSQEFGLYNEKLFF.

The chain links TRBV4-2 to TRBJ2-7; D ambiguous. The CDR3 has 15 amino acids. CDR1 is LGHNA and CDR2 is YNFKEQ in the germline V gene. The germline V and J ends were trimmed by 1 base and 3 bases, with 13 bases remaining between them. The CDR3 loop is CASSQGPEGIYEQYF. The CDR3 DNA is TGTGCCAGCAGCCAAGGGCCAGAAGGGATCTACGAGCAGTACTTC.

The V and J genes are TRBV5-1 and TRBJ2-3; possibly TRBD2 for D (6 bases). CDR3 size: 17 residues. Germline-derived CDR1 and CDR2 are SGHRS and YFSETQ. Trimming removed 0 bases at V and 1 base at J, with 15 bases between. The CDR3 sequence: CASSLVGAGPRTDTQYF. In DNA form, the CDR3 reads TGCGCCAGCAGCTTGGTGGGTGCGGGGCCCCGCACAGATACGCAGTATTTT.

This chain connects TRBV6-1 to TRBJ2-2; D perhaps matches TRBD2 (5 bases). The V and J ends lost 7 bases and 10 bases respectively, with 25 bases between them. Germline-derived CDR1 and CDR2 are MNHNS and SASEGT. This CDR3 comprises 16 residues. The CDR3 region has the DNA TGTGCCAGCACCCAGCTCCTAGCAGGTCTTACGGTGGAGCTGTTTTTT. It yields the protein CASTQLLAGLTVELFF.

The table lists this clonotype with a few counts. The rearrangement joins TRBV7-2 to TRBJ2-3; the match to TRBD2 covers 10 bases. This CDR3 comprises 15 residues. Germline V gives CDR1 SGHTA, CDR2 FQGNSA. Trimming cost V 3 bases and J 3 bases; bases outside gene matches: 3. In DNA form, the CDR3 reads TGTGCCAGCAGCTTCCTAGCGGGGGTTACAGATACGCAGTATTTT. Its protein product is CASSFLAGVTDTQYF.

In its sample, this clonotype was seen a few times. The V gene is TRBV5-1, the J gene TRBJ2-3; perhaps TRBD1 as D (6 bases). CDR1 and CDR2 from the germline V gene are SGHRS and YFSETQ. Trimming cost V 5 bases and J 1 base, with 14 bases left between them. The CDR3 contains 15 residues. CDR3 region: CASRAGDHGTDTQYF. Here the CDR3 DNA reads TGCGCCAGCAGGGCAGGGGATCATGGCACAGATACGCAGTATTTT.

The chain joins TRBV27 to TRBJ2-7, with TRBD2 matching over 9 bases. The junction had 5 bases not matched to a gene; V was cut back by 0 bases and J by 5 bases. The CDR3 length is 15 residues. CDR1 is MNHEY, CDR2 SMNVEV, per germline (reference sequence). The CDR3 reads CASSLSPSGGNEQYF. CDR3 nucleotides: TGTGCCAGCAGTTTATCGCCAAGCGGGGGGAACGAGCAGTACTTC.

This sequence joins TRBV20-1 and TRBJ2-5; 7 bases are a match to TRBD2. After removal of 5 bases from V and 4 bases from J, the junction contained 10 bases not matched to a gene. Germline assignment: CDR1 DFQATT and CDR2 SNEGSKA (reference sequence). This CDR3 comprises 14 residues. CDR3 coding DNA: TGCAGTGCTGGACCCGGGACTAACTTAGAGACCCAGTACTTC. It translates to CSAGPGTNLETQYF.

This clonotype has just a few counts. V gene TRBV20-1 combines with J gene TRBJ2-3; a weak D match, TRBD2 (5 bases). The CDR3 sequence is 12 residues long. Trimming took off 5 bases at V and 10 bases at J, with 16 bases between the two ends. Germline V gives CDR1 DFQATT, CDR2 SNEGSKA (reference sequence). In DNA, the CDR3 is TGCAGTGCTTACCAAACCGGGATTTCGCAGTATTTT. It yields the protein CSAYQTGISQYF.

This clonotype has only a few counts. V gene TRBV20-1 combines with J gene TRBJ1-1, with no clear D. This CDR3 contains 13 residues. Germline CDR1 DFQATT, CDR2 SNEGSKA (reference sequence). Trimming shortened V by 5 bases and J by 1 base, and 11 bases separated the two germline ends. The CDR3 DNA reads as TGCAGTGCTGTAGGGATTTGGAACACTGAAGCTTTCTTT. It codes for CSAVGIWNTEAFF.